This TCR beta chain was captured by sequencing in a study of blood T cell repertoires in COVID-19. From germline, CDR1 is SGHRS and CDR2 YFSETQ. CDR3 size: 17 residues. V was clipped by 5 bases and J by 4 bases, with 19 bases between them. The table came from immunoSEQ multiplex PCR; TCRdb's copy has only in-frame clones and leaves some out. The data hold about 150,000 clones, with approximately 80% observed a single time. The clonotype comes from a woman aged 60-75 years with acute or convalescent COVID-19. J is TRBJ2-6 and V is TRBV5-1; maybe TRBD2 (7 bases). Sequencing was performed on peripheral blood. In DNA, the CDR3 is TGCGCCAGCAGTTCGACGAGTCGGGGGGCCGGGGCCAACGTCCTGACTTTC. Translated: CASSSTSRGAGANVLTF.